This T cell receptor (beta chain) was sequenced for a study of blood T cell repertoires in COVID-19. Study overall: The study drew acute and convalescent COVID-19 samples from the United States, Italy and Spain.

Trimming took 3 bases from V and 1 from J, leaving 13 bases between them. The CDR3 covers 16 residues. Germline CDR1 ENHRY, CDR2 SYGVKD. Sequenced by immunoSEQ multiplex PCR; TCRdb stores in-frame clones only, minus some. The profile shows 150,000 to 200,000 clones, about four fifths of them singletons. Material: PBMCs or T cells enriched from blood (not recorded which). The receptor was derived from a man aged 45 to 65 who had recovered from COVID-19. This chain joins TRBV10-3 and TRBJ2-4; perhaps TRBD1 as D (6 bases). CDR3 sequence reads: CAISDQNTGAKNIQYF. CDR3 in DNA: TGTGCCATCAGTGACCAAAATACAGGGGCCAAAAACATTCAGTACTTC.